A selection of T cell receptor beta chains follows, all from one sample in a study of T cell changes during pregnancy in multiple sclerosis. Clones were read by immunoSEQ multiplex PCR, and TCRdb kept only the in-frame ones, dropping some. The data contain approximately 52,000 clones, about 92% of them singletons. Sequencing used CD4+ T cells from peripheral blood mononuclear cells, obtained in the second trimester of pregnancy. The source of these receptors is a female donor in good health, enrolled as a control in a pregnancy study. The CDR3 runs from the conserved cysteine through the conserved F or W. The D gene is left open where the match is weak. Clone size is not always given. Where it is, it says once, few, many or a class for expanded clones.

d_gene	len	v_gene	abundance	j_gene	CDR3aa	CDR3nt
NA	16	TRBV15	NA	TRBJ1-2	CATSRVPGGANDGYTF	TGTGCCACCAGCAGAGTCCCCGGGGGGGCAAATGATGGCTACACCTTC
TRBD2	16	TRBV6-5	NA	TRBJ2-5	CASSYTLSGGAETQYF	TGTGCCAGCAGTTACACCCTTAGCGGGGGGGCCGAGACCCAGTACTTC
NA	15	TRBV7-9	NA	TRBJ1-1	CASKSGVGVNTEAFF	TGTGCCAGCAAATCAGGGGTAGGGGTGAACACTGAAGCTTTCTTT
TRBD1	14	TRBV27	NA	TRBJ2-3	CASSRDRLTDTQYF	TGTGCCAGCAGCCGGGACAGACTTACAGATACGCAGTATTTT
TRBD1	13	TRBV5-1	NA	TRBJ2-7	CASSPGQGSEQYF	TGCGCCAGCAGCCCGGGACAGGGGAGCGAGCAGTACTTC
TRBD1	12	TRBV28	NA	TRBJ1-5	CASSTQGQPQHF	TGTGCCAGCAGTACACAGGGGCAGCCCCAGCATTTT
TRBD2	14	TRBV6-5	NA	TRBJ2-2	CASEKAGGTRELFF	TGTGCCAGCGAAAAGGCGGGAGGGACCAGGGAGCTGTTTTTT
TRBD1	13	TRBV11-2	NA	TRBJ2-7	CASSFQQGNEQYF	TGTGCCAGCAGCTTTCAACAGGGGAACGAGCAGTACTTC
NA	12	TRBV18	NA	TRBJ2-1	CASSDQSGGQFF	TGTGCCAGCTCAGATCAGAGCGGTGGGCAGTTCTTC
NA	16	TRBV7-3	NA	TRBJ1-3	CASSPGHPGSGNTIYF	TGTGCCAGCAGCCCGGGACACCCTGGGTCTGGAAACACCATATATTTT
TRBD2	15	TRBV7-2	once	TRBJ2-1	CASSSSGSGSNEQFF	TGTGCCAGCAGCTCCAGTGGTAGCGGGAGTAATGAGCAGTTCTTC
TRBD2	17	TRBV28	NA	TRBJ2-1	CASTKRGTSGSYNEQFF	TGTGCCAGCACCAAAAGGGGGACTAGCGGGAGCTACAATGAGCAGTTCTTC
TRBD2	17	TRBV11-2	NA	TRBJ2-7	CASSLRLAGGVRYEQYF	TGTGCCAGCAGCTTACGGCTAGCGGGAGGGGTAAGGTACGAGCAGTACTTC
NA	16	TRBV18	NA	TRBJ1-3	CASSPSGVFTGNTIYF	TGTGCCAGCTCACCCAGCGGGGTGTTTACTGGAAACACCATATATTTT